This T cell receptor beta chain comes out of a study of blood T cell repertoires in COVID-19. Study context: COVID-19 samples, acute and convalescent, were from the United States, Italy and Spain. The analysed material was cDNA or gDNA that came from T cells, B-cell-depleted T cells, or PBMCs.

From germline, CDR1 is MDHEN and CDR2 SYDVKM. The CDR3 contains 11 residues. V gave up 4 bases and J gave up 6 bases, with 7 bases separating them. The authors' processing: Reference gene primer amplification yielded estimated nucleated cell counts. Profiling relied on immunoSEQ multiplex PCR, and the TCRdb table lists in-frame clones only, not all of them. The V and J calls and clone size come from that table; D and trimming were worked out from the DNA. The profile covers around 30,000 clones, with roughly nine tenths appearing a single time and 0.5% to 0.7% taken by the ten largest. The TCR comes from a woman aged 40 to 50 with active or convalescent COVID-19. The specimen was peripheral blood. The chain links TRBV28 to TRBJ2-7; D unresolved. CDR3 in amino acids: CASSSLREQYF. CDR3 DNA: TGTGCCAGCAGTTCCCTGCGCGAGCAGTACTTC. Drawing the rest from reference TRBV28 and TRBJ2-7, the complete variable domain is DVKVTQSSRYLVKRTGEKVFLECVQDMDHENMFWYRQDPGLGLRLIYFSYDVKMKEKGDIPEGYSVSREKKERFSLILESASTNQTSMYLCASSSLREQYFGPGTRLTVT.